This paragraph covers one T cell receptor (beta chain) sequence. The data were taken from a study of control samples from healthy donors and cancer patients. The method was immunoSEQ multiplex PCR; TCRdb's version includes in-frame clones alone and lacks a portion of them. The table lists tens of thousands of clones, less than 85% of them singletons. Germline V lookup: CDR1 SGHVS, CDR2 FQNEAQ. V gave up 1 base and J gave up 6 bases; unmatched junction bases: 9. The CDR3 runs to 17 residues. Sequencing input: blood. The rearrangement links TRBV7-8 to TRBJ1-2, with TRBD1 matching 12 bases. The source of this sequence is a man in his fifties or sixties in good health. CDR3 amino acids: CASSLGVGTGGINGYTF. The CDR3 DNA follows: TGTGCCAGCAGCTTAGGGGTAGGGACAGGGGGCATCAATGGCTACACCTTC.